These 25 T cell receptor beta chains share one sample of origin, sequenced in a study of blood T cell repertoires in COVID-19. Profiling relied on immunoSEQ multiplex PCR, and the TCRdb table lists in-frame clones only, not all of them. This table holds a few hundred thousand clones, roughly 86% found once. The sample was peripheral blood. These receptors were obtained from a woman aged 45-65 years who had recovered from COVID-19.

The gene calls are TRBV5-5 and TRBJ2-5; 9 bases fit TRBD2. CDR1 SGHKS and CDR2 YYEKEE come from the germline V gene (reference sequence). J was trimmed by 2 bases and V by 0 bases; bases with no gene match: 5. This CDR3 comprises 16 residues. CDR3 in DNA: TGTGCCAGCAGCTTGGCCTTGGCGGGAGGGCAAGAGACCCAGTACTTC. It yields the protein CASSLALAGGQETQYF.

The chain uses TRBV19 and TRBJ1-5; D gene ambiguous. This CDR3 has 16 amino acids. CDR1 is LNHDA, CDR2 SQIVND, per germline (reference sequence). V was cut by 3 bases and J by 5 bases, with 17 bases left in between. DNA for the CDR3: TGTGCCAGTAGTATTGCGACAACCGGAGGCGATCAGCCCCAGCATTTT. It codes for CASSIATTGGDQPQHF. Full variable domain (outside the CDR3, taken from reference TRBV19 and TRBJ1-5): DGGITQSPKYLFRKEGQNVTLSCEQNLNHDAMYWYRQDPGQGLRLIYYSQIVNDFQKGDIAEGYSVSREKKESFPLTVTSAQKNPTAFYLCASSIATTGGDQPQHFGDGTRLSIL.

This rearrangement joins TRBV7-8 to TRBJ1-4; TRBD1 agrees at 8 bases. The junction had 15 bases not matched to a gene; V was cut back by 7 bases and J by 8 bases. The CDR3 spans 16 residues. CDR1 is SGHVS and CDR2 is FQNEAQ in the germline V gene. CDR3 coding DNA: TGTGCCAGCACCAGCTTAAGAGGACAGGGAGAAGAAAAACTGTTTTTT. Protein: CASTSLRGQGEEKLFF.

The chain couples TRBV7-8 to TRBJ2-7, with D possibly matching TRBD1 (6 bases). Germline CDR1 reads SGHVS; CDR2 reads FQNEAQ. The V and J ends lost 5 bases and 2 bases respectively, with 16 bases between them. There are 15 residues in the CDR3. The CDR3 here is CASSGTQGITYEQYF. For the CDR3, the DNA is TGTGCCAGCAGCGGTACACAGGGAATTACCTACGAGCAGTACTTC.

This chain links TRBV2 with TRBJ2-7; D is uncertain. This CDR3 contains 12 residues. Trimming shortened V by 2 bases and J by 3 bases, and 5 bases separated the two germline ends. Per the germline V gene, CDR1 is SNHLY and CDR2 is FYNNEI. The CDR3: CASSERNYEQYF. In DNA form, the CDR3 reads TGTGCCAGCAGTGAACGTAACTACGAGCAGTACTTC.

The genes are TRBV7-2 and TRBJ2-7, with D possibly TRBD2 on 5 matching bases. From germline, CDR1 is SGHTA and CDR2 FQGNSA. The V gene lost 4 bases and the J gene lost 3 bases, with 10 bases spanning the gap. This CDR3 spans 13 amino acids. CDR3 nucleotide sequence: TGTGCCAGCAGCTCTACGGGGAGCTACGAGCAGTACTTC. This sequence encodes CASSSTGSYEQYF.

This chain connects TRBV19 to TRBJ1-1; 9 bases are a match to TRBD1. J was trimmed by 0 bases and V by 8 bases; bases with no gene match: 1. The CDR3 runs to 13 residues. Germline V CDR1 and CDR2: LNHDA, SQIVND (reference sequence). This CDR3 is CASWDRVNTEAFF. The DNA of the CDR3 is TGTGCCAGTTGGGACAGGGTGAACACTGAAGCTTTCTTT. Variable domain in full (rest from reference TRBV19 and TRBJ1-1): DGGITQSPKYLFRKEGQNVTLSCEQNLNHDAMYWYRQDPGQGLRLIYYSQIVNDFQKGDIAEGYSVSREKKESFPLTVTSAQKNPTAFYLCASWDRVNTEAFFGQGTRLTVV.

The rearrangement links TRBV18 to TRBJ1-1; tentatively, D is TRBD1 (5 bases). Trimming left V 6 bases short and J 5 bases short, with 16 bases between. Germline CDR1 reads KGHSH; CDR2 reads LQKENI. This CDR3 is 14 amino acids long. CDR3 amino acids: CASSPEVQGTEAFF. The CDR3 nucleotides read TGTGCCAGCTCGCCCGAAGTCCAGGGAACTGAAGCTTTCTTT.

The V gene is TRBV28, the J gene TRBJ1-4; TRBD1 is a possible D gene (6 bases). Germline V gene lookup returns CDR1 MDHEN and CDR2 SYDVKM. The ends were cut back, 6 bases at V and 8 bases at J, with 19 bases in the middle. The CDR3 sequence is 15 residues long. CDR3 coding DNA: TGTGCCAGCAGCTCAAGGGACATAAGAAGGGAAAAACTGTTTTTT. This translates into CASSSRDIRREKLFF.

V gene TRBV2 combines with J gene TRBJ2-7, with D possibly being TRBD2 (6 bases). Trimming removed 8 bases from V and 1 base from J, with 15 bases in between. The germline V gene has CDR1 SNHLY and CDR2 FYNNEI. The CDR3 runs 14 residues. This CDR3 reads CASRFEDYSYEQYF. Here the CDR3 DNA reads TGTGCCAGCCGGTTTGAGGACTATTCCTACGAGCAGTACTTC.

To note about this clone: Compared with germline, one end of the junction differs, possibly owing to a read error. The chain employs TRBV6-5 and TRBJ1-2, with a weak D call TRBD1 (5 bases). Germline CDR1 MNHEY, CDR2 SVGAGI. The CDR3 loop spans 12 amino acids. Written as DNA, the CDR3 is TGTGCCAGCACTTACCGGGGGTATGGCTACACCTTC. Encoded protein: CASTYRGYGYTF.

This sequence joins TRBV4-1 and TRBJ2-7, with 15 bases lining up with TRBD2. The CDR3 is 16 residues long. J was trimmed by 1 base and V by 3 bases; bases with no gene match: 1. Germline CDR1 MGHRA, CDR2 YSYEKL. The CDR3 sequence: CASSQGLAGGSYEQYF. CDR3 coding DNA: TGCGCCAGCAGCCAGGGACTAGCGGGAGGTTCCTACGAGCAGTACTTC.

The rearrangement joins TRBV7-2 to TRBJ2-7; 9 positions match TRBD2. Germline assignment: CDR1 SGHTA and CDR2 FQGNSA. V was clipped by 7 bases and J by 3 bases; unmatched bases: 16. This CDR3 has 17 amino acids. The CDR3, as DNA: TGTGCCAGCATCCCGCCATTACTAGCGGGTAAACTCTACGAGCAGTACTTC. It is translated as CASIPPLLAGKLYEQYF.

The rearrangement links TRBV11-1 to TRBJ2-1; D perhaps matches TRBD1 (5 bases). V was cut by 1 base and J by 5 bases, with 9 bases left in between. CDR3 size: 14 residues. Germline loops: CDR1 SGHAT, CDR2 FQDESV (reference sequence). The CDR3 spells CASSLVGDHNEQFF. The CDR3 nucleotides read TGTGCCAGCAGCTTAGTAGGGGATCACAATGAGCAGTTCTTC.

The chain uses TRBV2 and TRBJ1-4, with D possibly TRBD1 on 6 matching bases. Trimming pared 4 bases from V and 0 bases from J, leaving 9 bases between. Germline CDR1 is SNHLY and CDR2 is FYNNEI. The CDR3 extends over 15 amino acids. Written as DNA, the CDR3 is TGTGCCAGCAGTGGGACAGCCGCAACTAATGAAAAACTGTTTTTT. This gives the protein CASSGTAATNEKLFF. Full variable domain (missing parts from reference TRBV2 and TRBJ1-4): EPEVTQTPSHQVTQMGQEVILRCVPISNHLYFYWYRQILGQKVEFLVSFYNNEISEKSEIFDDQFSVERPDGSNFTLKIRSTKLEDSAMYFCASSGTAATNEKLFFGSGTQLSVL.

This clone was seen only once. The CDR3 nucleotides are TGTGCCTGGGCGACAGGGGACACCGGGGAGCTGTTTTTT. Amino acids: CAWATGDTGELFF. The rearrangement links TRBV30 to TRBJ2-2; 8 bases align to TRBD1. This CDR3 is 13 amino acids long. Germline V gene lookup returns CDR1 GTSNPN and CDR2 SVGIG (reference sequence). J gave up 3 bases and V 5 bases, and 2 bases lay outside the gene matches.

The genes are TRBV7-8 and TRBJ2-1; 7 bases map to TRBD2. The germline V gene has CDR1 SGHVS and CDR2 FQNEAQ. The CDR3 length is 17 residues. With 3 bases clipped from V and 7 bases from J, the junction kept 15 bases outside the gene matches. CDR3 in amino acids: CASSFGTGTTPGNEQFF. CDR3 DNA sequence: TGTGCCAGCAGCTTTGGGACCGGGACTACCCCCGGAAATGAGCAGTTCTTC.

A few counts support this clone. The V call is TRBV18, the J call TRBJ1-5; D remains unclear. V was trimmed by 6 bases and J by 7 bases, leaving 16 bases between them. The CDR3 sequence is 14 residues long. Germline V lookup: CDR1 KGHSH, CDR2 LQKENI. The CDR3 is CASSGRASGQPQHF. CDR3 bases: TGTGCCAGCTCGGGCCGGGCCAGCGGGCAGCCCCAGCATTTT.

This rearrangement joins TRBV28 to TRBJ2-2; 8 bases fit TRBD1. The V gene end was trimmed by 6 bases and the J gene end by 10 bases; junction bases not matched to a gene: 7. Germline values: CDR1 MDHEN, CDR2 SYDVKM. CDR3 size: 13 residues. Written as DNA, the CDR3 is TGTGCCAGCAGATCGACAGGGGTTGAGGAGCTGTTTTTT. Its translation is CASRSTGVEELFF.

The gene calls are TRBV28 and TRBJ1-6; a weak D match, TRBD1 (5 bases). The CDR3 has 14 amino acids. Per the germline V gene, CDR1 is MDHEN and CDR2 is SYDVKM. The V gene lost 4 bases and the J gene lost 9 bases, with 13 bases spanning the gap. DNA for the CDR3: TGTGCCAGCAGTTCTCCGGCCGGGGGTTCACCCCTCCACTTT. This gives the protein CASSSPAGGSPLHF.

The chain uses TRBV4-1 and TRBJ1-2; D gene unclear. This CDR3 contains 15 residues. Germline assignment: CDR1 MGHRA and CDR2 YSYEKL. V lost 0 bases to trimming and J lost 7 bases, with 15 bases between them. This CDR3 is CASSQEAGRMAGYTF. CDR3 nucleotides: TGCGCCAGCAGCCAAGAAGCCGGGAGGATGGCTGGCTACACCTTC.

The chain has TRBV7-2 and TRBJ2-5; D is undetermined. Germline CDR1 and CDR2: SGHTA and FQGNSA. The CDR3 has 13 amino acids. Trimming took off 1 base at V and 2 bases at J, with 5 bases between the two ends. The CDR3 sequence is CASSLDFQETQYF. Here the CDR3 DNA reads TGTGCCAGCAGCTTAGACTTTCAAGAGACCCAGTACTTC.

A few counts support this clone. The chain joins TRBV7-2 to TRBJ1-6; 7 nucleotides match TRBD1. V was pared by 2 bases and J by 7 bases, with 2 bases of the junction left unmatched. This CDR3 has 14 amino acids. Germline loops: CDR1 SGHTA, CDR2 FQGNSA. The CDR3 loop is CASSLQGGNSPLHF. The CDR3 DNA is TGTGCCAGCAGCTTACAGGGGGGAAATTCACCCCTCCACTTT.

The chain has TRBV2 and TRBJ1-6; 7 bases match TRBD1. Germline CDR1 and CDR2: SNHLY and FYNNEI. The CDR3 is made up of 13 amino acids. After removal of 6 bases from V and 8 bases from J, the junction contained 4 bases not matched to a gene. The CDR3 loop is CASRTGLDSPLHF. In DNA form, the CDR3 reads TGTGCCAGCAGGACAGGGTTGGATTCACCCCTCCACTTT. The full variable domain, in which reference TRBV2 and TRBJ1-6 provide the parts outside the CDR3, is EPEVTQTPSHQVTQMGQEVILRCVPISNHLYFYWYRQILGQKVEFLVSFYNNEISEKSEIFDDQFSVERPDGSNFTLKIRSTKLEDSAMYFCASRTGLDSPLHFGNGTRLTVT.

The V gene is TRBV7-6, the J gene TRBJ2-3, with a tentative D call TRBD2 (5 bases). Germline lookup yields CDR1 SGHVS and CDR2 FNYEAQ. Trimming took off 7 bases at V and 4 bases at J, with 15 bases between the two ends. The CDR3 has 14 residues. The CDR3 sequence: CASKGGGEADTQYF. The CDR3 region has the DNA TGTGCCAGCAAAGGAGGTGGGGAAGCAGATACGCAGTATTTT.